What follows are 21 T cell receptor beta chains derived from one specimen sequenced in a study of immune characterization of retroperitoneal liposarcoma. TCRdb fed the PCR reads into MiXCR, producing one record per CDR3 protein. The data show over 6,000 distinct CDR3 sequences, roughly 30% seen once. Sequenced sample: blood. The source of these receptors is a male donor with retroperitoneal liposarcoma.

This clonotype was picked up one time. The rearrangement uses TRBV4-1 and TRBJ2-3; no firm D call. The length of the CDR3 is 14 residues. Germline CDR1 and CDR2: MGHRA and YSYEKL. V lost 0 bases to trimming and J lost 2 bases, with 6 bases between them. CDR3 coding DNA: TGCGCCAGCAGCCAAGATCCCAACACAGATACGCAGTATTTT. Amino acids: CASSQDPNTDTQYF.

This clonotype has a handful of counts. The chain carries TRBV7-2 and TRBJ2-3; D is possibly TRBD2 (5 bases). Trimming took off 5 bases at V and 4 bases at J, with 10 bases between the two ends. This CDR3 has 13 residues. Germline CDR1 and CDR2: SGHTA and FQGNSA. The CDR3 region has the DNA TGTGCCAGCAGCAAAACAGCGGCAGATACGCAGTATTTT. Its translation is CASSKTAADTQYF.

This clonotype was found many times. The chain carries TRBV5-4 and TRBJ2-3; TRBD2 matches 10 bases. The junction had 12 bases not matched to a gene; V was cut back by 0 bases and J by 5 bases. CDR3 size: 18 residues. Per the germline V gene, CDR1 is SGHNT and CDR2 is YYREEE (reference sequence). CDR3 residues: CASSLAPVLAGDEDTQYF. In DNA, the CDR3 is TGTGCCAGCAGCTTGGCCCCTGTCCTAGCGGGAGATGAAGATACGCAGTATTTT.

This rearrangement joins TRBV4-1 to TRBJ2-1; D may be TRBD1 (7 bases). The CDR3 has 15 amino acids. Germline loops: CDR1 MGHRA, CDR2 YSYEKL. Trimming removed 0 bases from V and 2 bases from J, with 8 bases in between. The CDR3 here is CASSQDRGAYNEQFF. The CDR3, as DNA: TGCGCCAGCAGCCAAGACAGGGGGGCCTACAATGAGCAGTTCTTC.

This clonotype appeared a few times. The gene calls are TRBV11-3 and TRBJ2-5; D gene unclear. Germline values: CDR1 SGHNT, CDR2 YENEEA. The CDR3 consists of 13 residues. Trimming took 0 bases from V and 6 from J, leaving 8 bases between them. The CDR3: CASSLDGWKTQYF. As DNA, the CDR3 is TGTGCCAGCAGCTTAGATGGGTGGAAGACCCAGTACTTC.

This clonotype was found many times. The chain is built from TRBV6-1 and TRBJ1-6; D unclear. This CDR3 spans 13 amino acids. Trimming took off 6 bases at V and 7 bases at J, with 10 bases between the two ends. Germline CDR1 and CDR2: MNHNS and SASEGT. CDR3 DNA: TGTGCCAGCAGCCCTGACGGAAATTCACCCCTCCACTTT. It yields the protein CASSPDGNSPLHF.

The table lists this clonotype with many counts. The gene calls are TRBV12-3 or TRBV12-4 and TRBJ2-1; D gene unclear. The CDR3 is 14 amino acids. The V gene lost 0 bases and the J gene lost 8 bases, with 11 bases spanning the gap. CDR3 bases: TGTGCCAGCAGTTTAGCGTTGAGCGCGTATGAGCAGTTCTTC. It is translated as CASSLALSAYEQFF.

The chain uses TRBV6-2 or TRBV6-3 and TRBJ2-1; no definite D call. V lost 6 bases and J 6 bases, leaving 9 bases between the germline ends. CDR1 is MNHEY and CDR2 is SVGEGT in the germline V gene. This CDR3 has 12 amino acids. CDR3 residues: CASSRTLNEQFF. In DNA, the CDR3 is TGTGCCAGCAGCCGGACCCTCAATGAGCAGTTCTTC.

Of note for this clonotype: A much larger clone is a single base away; this may be a read error. The chain is built from TRBV7-8 and TRBJ2-1; 7 bases are shared with TRBD1. Per germline, CDR1 SGHVS and CDR2 FQNEAQ. The CDR3 sequence is 15 residues long. Losses at the gene ends were 2 bases for V and 10 bases for J; bases not matched to a gene: 11. The CDR3 spells CASSLRGQGLYEQFF. The CDR3 nucleotides read TGTGCCAGCAGCTTAAGGGGGCAGGGGCTATACGAGCAGTTCTTC.

This chain links TRBV12-3 or TRBV12-4 with TRBJ2-7, with 7 positions matching TRBD1. This CDR3 contains 14 residues. After removal of 7 bases from V and 2 bases from J, the junction contained 8 bases not matched to a gene. CDR3 protein: CASTIAQGTYEQYF. The DNA of the CDR3 is TGTGCCAGCACTATAGCACAGGGGACCTACGAGCAGTACTTC.

This chain uses TRBV10-3 with TRBJ2-5; 8 bases are shared with TRBD2. With 2 bases clipped from V and 4 bases from J, the junction kept 12 bases outside the gene matches. Per the germline V gene, CDR1 is ENHRY and CDR2 is SYGVKD. The CDR3 loop spans 17 amino acids. The CDR3 DNA is TGTGCCATCAGTGAGAATCTTGCTAGCGGGTCGGGAGAGACCCAGTACTTC. Translated, it gives CAISENLASGSGETQYF.

This clonotype was recorded only once. A much larger clone differs from this one at a single base, so this may be a read error. The chain has TRBV6-1 and TRBJ2-2, with a possible D match to TRBD2 (6 bases). V dropped 10 bases and J dropped 5 bases, with 17 bases sitting between them. There are 14 residues in the CDR3. Germline CDR1 is MNHNS and CDR2 is SASEGT. This chain's CDR3 is CANRRDQITGELFF. The CDR3, as DNA: TGTGCCAACAGGCGGGACCAAATAACCGGGGAGCTGTTTTTT.

The chain recombines TRBV6-1 with TRBJ2-3; the D gene could be TRBD1 or TRBD2 (5 bases each). The J call could be wrong; TRBJ2-7 is a better fit for the DNA end. Germline values: CDR1 MNHNS, CDR2 SASEGT. The CDR3 is 14 amino acids. CDR3 DNA: TGTGCCAGCAGGCATGGGACGGAAACCTACGAGCAGTACTTC. Translated, it gives CASRHGTETYEQYF.

This clonotype rates as medium-sized. This rearrangement joins TRBV6-1 to TRBJ1-2, with a possible D match to TRBD1 (5 bases). The CDR3 runs to 13 residues. CDR1 and CDR2 (germline): MNHNS, SASEGT. V was pared by 4 bases and J by 8 bases, with 14 bases between. The CDR3 nucleotides read TGTGCCAGCAGTGTAGACCCCCGGGGCGGCTACACCTTC. It codes for CASSVDPRGGYTF.

This clonotype came up a few times. The chain combines TRBV11-3 with TRBJ2-1; 10 bases line up with TRBD2. Germline lookup yields CDR1 SGHNT and CDR2 YENEEA. The CDR3 sequence is 16 residues long. After removal of 5 bases from V and 4 bases from J, the junction contained 8 bases not matched to a gene. The CDR3 DNA reads as TGTGCCAGCAGCCGACGGACTAGCGGCACTTACAATGAGCAGTTCTTC. This sequence encodes CASSRRTSGTYNEQFF.

This clonotype has a handful of counts. Just one base apart from a much larger clone, this may be a read error. J is TRBJ2-1 and V is TRBV6-1; possibly TRBD2 for D (6 bases). Germline-derived CDR1 and CDR2 are MNHNS and SASEGT. The CDR3 length is 15 residues. Trimming stripped 8 bases from V and 13 bases from J, with 27 bases between. Here the CDR3 DNA reads TGTGCCAGCTCAAAGGGAGGTGATCCGAGGAAGACCCAGTTCTTC. Encoded protein: CASSKGGDPRKTQFF.

This clonotype occurred many times. V is TRBV12-3 or TRBV12-4 and J is TRBJ2-2; D possibly corresponds to TRBD1 (5 bases). The ends were cut back, 3 bases at V and 5 bases at J, with 19 bases in the middle. This CDR3 comprises 17 residues. In nucleotides, the CDR3 is TGTGCCAGCAGTTTTGGCCCACAGGATAGGGGAACCGGGGAGCTGTTTTTT. It codes for CASSFGPQDRGTGELFF.

The V call is TRBV27, the J call TRBJ2-1, with D perhaps TRBD2 (6 bases). This CDR3 has 16 residues. Germline V lookup: CDR1 MNHEY, CDR2 SMNVEV (reference sequence). The V end lost 2 bases, the J end lost 8 bases, and 19 bases lay between the germline ends. CDR3 residues: CASSLLGGRNYDEQFF. The CDR3, as DNA: TGTGCCAGCAGTTTACTGGGGGGTCGCAATTACGATGAGCAGTTCTTC.

The chain has TRBV25-1 and TRBJ1-4, with D possibly matching TRBD1 (5 bases). From germline, CDR1 is MGHDK and CDR2 SYGVNS. This CDR3 is 15 amino acids long. The V and J ends lost 1 base and 7 bases respectively, with 13 bases between them. Here the CDR3 reads CASSESGTRGEKLFF. In DNA, the CDR3 is TGTGCCAGCAGTGAATCGGGGACCCGAGGTGAAAAACTGTTTTTT.

This clonotype was detected a few times. This chain joins TRBV12-5 and TRBJ2-3; TRBD1 matches 8 bases. The trim removed 6 bases at V and 2 bases at J, leaving 7 bases unmatched. Germline CDR1 reads LGHNT; CDR2 reads FRNRAP. The CDR3 spans 15 residues. The CDR3 sequence: CASGSGQGDTDTQYF. In nucleotides, the CDR3 is TGTGCTAGTGGATCCGGACAGGGAGACACAGATACGCAGTATTTT. The full variable domain, rest sourced from reference TRBV12-5 and TRBJ2-3, is DARVTQTPRHKVTEMGQEVTMRCQPILGHNTVFWYRQTMMQGLELLAYFRNRAPLDDSGMPKDRFSAEMPDATLATLKIQPSEPRDSAVYFCASGSGQGDTDTQYFGPGTRLTVL.

Regarding this clonotype: The conserved final phenylalanine or tryptophan is absent from the CDR3, which likely points to a read error. It is unclear where the CDR3 begins or ends on the DNA, so no DNA is shown, and the CDR3 is as TCRdb lists it. The CDR3 reads CASSSGTGGT. The chain combines TRBV7-2 with TRBJ2-6; the table names TRBD1, a call not compared with the DNA. Germline-derived CDR1 and CDR2 are SGHTA and FQGNSA. The CDR3 adds up to 10 amino acids, both ends counted.